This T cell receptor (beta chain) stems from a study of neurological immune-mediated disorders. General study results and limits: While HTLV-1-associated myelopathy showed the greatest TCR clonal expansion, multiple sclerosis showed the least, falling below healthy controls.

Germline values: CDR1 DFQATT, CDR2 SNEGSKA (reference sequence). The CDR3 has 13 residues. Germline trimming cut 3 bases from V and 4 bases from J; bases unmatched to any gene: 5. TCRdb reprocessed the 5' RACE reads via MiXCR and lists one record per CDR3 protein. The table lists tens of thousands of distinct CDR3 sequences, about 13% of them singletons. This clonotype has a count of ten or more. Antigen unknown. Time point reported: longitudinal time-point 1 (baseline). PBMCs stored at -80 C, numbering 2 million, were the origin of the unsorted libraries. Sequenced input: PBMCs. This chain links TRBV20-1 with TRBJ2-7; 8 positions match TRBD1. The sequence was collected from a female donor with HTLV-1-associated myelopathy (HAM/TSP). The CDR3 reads CSARSRGQYEQYF. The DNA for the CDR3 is TGCAGTGCTAGGTCCAGGGGGCAATACGAGCAGTACTTC.